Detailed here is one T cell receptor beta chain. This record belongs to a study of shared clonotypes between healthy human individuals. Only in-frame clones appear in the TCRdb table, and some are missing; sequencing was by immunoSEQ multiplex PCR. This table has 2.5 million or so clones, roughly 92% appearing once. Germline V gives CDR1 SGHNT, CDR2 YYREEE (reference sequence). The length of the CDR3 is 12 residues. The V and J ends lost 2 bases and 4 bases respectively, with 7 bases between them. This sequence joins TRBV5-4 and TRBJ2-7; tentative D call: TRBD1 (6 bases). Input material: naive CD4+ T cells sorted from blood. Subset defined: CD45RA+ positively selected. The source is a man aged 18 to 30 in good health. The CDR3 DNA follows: TGTGCCAGCAGCTTTAGGGGGTACGAGCAGTACTTC. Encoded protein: CASSFRGYEQYF.